These 26 T cell receptor beta chains were all obtained from the same sample, sequenced in a study of PD-L1 blockade in urothelial cancer. Time point here: pretreatment peripheral blood. The data were produced by immunoSEQ multiplex PCR, yet TCRdb's version contains in-frame clones alone and is incomplete. The sample consists of around 100,000 clones, roughly 87% of them appearing once. The sample was PBMCs, taken around atezolizumab (anti-PD-L1) treatment. The receptors here all came from a man aged 60-69 years with urothelial cancer.

The chain has TRBV6-1 and TRBJ2-7; the D is unclear. Germline loops: CDR1 MNHNS, CDR2 SASEGT. There are 13 residues in the CDR3. Trimming left V 8 bases short and J 0 bases short, with 11 bases between. DNA for the CDR3: TGTGCCAGCTCCGAACACTACTCCTACGAGCAGTACTTC. Protein: CASSEHYSYEQYF.

The V call is TRBV7-8, the J call TRBJ2-1; perhaps TRBD2 as D (5 bases). CDR3 size: 15 residues. Germline V gene sequence: CDR1 SGHVS, CDR2 FQNEAQ. Between the trimmed V and J ends, which lost 1 base and 7 bases, there was a span of 14 bases. The CDR3: CASSLDGVALNEQFF. The CDR3 region has the DNA TGTGCCAGCAGCTTAGACGGGGTAGCGCTGAATGAGCAGTTCTTC.

The chain couples TRBV6-5 to TRBJ2-1; maybe TRBD2 (5 bases). Germline values: CDR1 MNHEY, CDR2 SVGAGI. The CDR3 is 14 residues long. The ends were cut back, 7 bases at V and 6 bases at J, with 16 bases in the middle. This CDR3 is CASTSAVASNEQFF. The CDR3 region has the DNA TGTGCCAGCACCTCCGCTGTAGCGAGCAATGAGCAGTTCTTC.

The chain recombines TRBV7-2 with TRBJ2-2; perhaps TRBD1 as D (5 bases). This CDR3 region has 15 residues. Trimming took off 5 bases at V and 0 bases at J, with 10 bases between the two ends. Germline loops: CDR1 SGHTA, CDR2 FQGNSA. The CDR3 spells CASSPDISNTGELFF. In DNA form, the CDR3 reads TGTGCCAGCAGCCCGGACATATCGAACACCGGGGAGCTGTTTTTT.

A few counts support this clone. V gene TRBV6-6 combines with J gene TRBJ1-4; tentatively, D is TRBD1 (6 bases). The V end lost 5 bases, the J end lost 8 bases, and 18 bases lay between the germline ends. Per germline, CDR1 MNHNY and CDR2 SVGAGI (reference sequence). This CDR3 is built from 15 residues. This chain's CDR3 is CASSPSNREGEKLFF. CDR3 sequence (DNA): TGTGCCAGCAGTCCTTCGAACAGGGAAGGCGAAAAACTGTTTTTT.

This clone occurred a few times. Other DNA sequences of this sample code for an identical CDR3. The rearrangement links TRBV28 to TRBJ1-2; a weak D match, TRBD1 (5 bases). Germline V gives CDR1 MDHEN, CDR2 SYDVKM. The V gene lost 3 bases and the J gene lost 2 bases, with 7 bases spanning the gap. This CDR3 comprises 13 residues. In DNA, the CDR3 is TGTGCCAGCAGTTTTTCAGGGAACTATGGCTACACCTTC. As protein: CASSFSGNYGYTF.

The CDR3 sequence: CASSIGAGGYQPQHF. Written as DNA, the CDR3 is TGTGCCAGTAGTATCGGGGCAGGGGGGTATCAGCCCCAGCATTTT. The V and J genes are TRBV19 and TRBJ1-5, with 7 bases lining up with TRBD1. From germline, CDR1 is LNHDA and CDR2 SQIVND (reference sequence). The V and J ends lost 3 bases and 5 bases, in that order; junction bases with no gene match: 7. This CDR3 contains 15 residues. Together with reference TRBV19 and TRBJ1-5, the CDR3 gives the full variable domain: DGGITQSPKYLFRKEGQNVTLSCEQNLNHDAMYWYRQDPGQGLRLIYYSQIVNDFQKGDIAEGYSVSREKKESFPLTVTSAQKNPTAFYLCASSIGAGGYQPQHFGDGTRLSIL.

The rearrangement uses TRBV6-5 and TRBJ1-3; 7 nucleotides agree with TRBD1. The CDR3 has 15 residues. Losses at the gene ends were 2 bases for V and 5 bases for J; bases not matched to a gene: 6. CDR1 and CDR2 from the germline V gene are MNHEY and SVGAGI. The DNA for the CDR3 is TGTGCCAGCAGTTACGCCAACAGGGGCCGAAACACCATATATTTT. Translating gives CASSYANRGRNTIYF.

The chain uses TRBV19 and TRBJ2-7; 9 nucleotides line up with TRBD2. The CDR3 extends over 14 amino acids. Trimming at V came to 5 bases and at J to 7 bases, leaving 9 bases not matched to a gene. Germline CDR1 LNHDA, CDR2 SQIVND (reference sequence). The CDR3 DNA reads as TGTGCCAGTAGTCCTGCTAGCGGGGCCGCTGAGCAGTACTTC. This sequence encodes CASSPASGAAEQYF.

The chain couples TRBV6-5 to TRBJ1-2, with 9 nucleotides matching TRBD1. V lost 3 bases to trimming and J lost 5 bases; unmatched junction nucleotides: 7. Germline assignment: CDR1 MNHEY and CDR2 SVGAGI. The CDR3 runs to 15 residues. The CDR3 sequence: CASSYTGGERYGYTF. CDR3 in DNA: TGTGCCAGCAGTTATACAGGGGGCGAGAGGTATGGCTACACCTTC.

This clone has more than one count but fewer than ten. The genes are TRBV18 and TRBJ1-4, with TRBD1 matching 8 bases. Germline loops: CDR1 KGHSH, CDR2 LQKENI. With 2 bases clipped from V and 6 bases from J, the junction kept 2 bases outside the gene matches. The length of the CDR3 is 14 residues. The CDR3 loop is CASSPETGDEKLFF. CDR3 coding DNA: TGTGCCAGCTCACCAGAGACAGGGGATGAAAAACTGTTTTTT.

The rearrangement links TRBV10-3 to TRBJ1-2; 8 bases agree with TRBD1. This CDR3 has 12 amino acids. V shed 8 bases, J shed 4 bases, and the junction held 3 bases outside the gene matches. Germline V CDR1 and CDR2: ENHRY, SYGVKD. CDR3 bases: TGTGCCATCGCAGGGGGCGGCTATGGCTACACCTTC. Amino acid sequence: CAIAGGGYGYTF.

This chain links TRBV25-1 with TRBJ1-6; 10 bases line up with TRBD1. Unmatched junction bases numbered 4, after V lost 6 bases and J lost 8 bases. The CDR3 length is 14 residues. Per the germline V gene, CDR1 is MGHDK and CDR2 is SYGVNS. This CDR3 reads CASRGQGMDSPLHF. CDR3 DNA sequence: TGTGCCAGCAGGGGACAGGGGATGGATTCACCCCTCCACTTT.

J is TRBJ2-2 and V is TRBV7-6; no firm D call. The CDR3 extends over 14 amino acids. V lost 6 bases and J 8 bases, leaving 16 bases between the germline ends. Germline V gene data show CDR1 as SGHVS and CDR2 as FNYEAQ. Here the CDR3 reads CASSSDSDLGELFF. Written as DNA, the CDR3 is TGTGCCAGCAGTTCCGACTCCGATTTAGGGGAGCTGTTTTTT.

The chain couples TRBV29-1 to TRBJ2-4; 11 positions match TRBD2. Germline trimming cut 4 bases from V and 10 bases from J; bases unmatched to any gene: 6. The CDR3 totals 13 residues. Looked up from germline, CDR1 is SQVTM and CDR2 is ANQGSEA. Written as DNA, the CDR3 is TGCAGCGTTGCGGGCCTAGCGGGAGGTATTCAGTACTTC. Its protein is CSVAGLAGGIQYF.

The chain joins TRBV15 to TRBJ1-1, with 7 bases fitting TRBD1. CDR3 length equals 16 residues. CDR1 and CDR2 (germline): LNHNV, YYDKDF (reference sequence). The V and J ends lost 3 bases and 4 bases, in that order; junction bases with no gene match: 11. CDR3 nucleotides: TGTGCCACCAGCAGCCCCAGGGGGACTTTGAGCACTGAAGCTTTCTTT. This gives the protein CATSSPRGTLSTEAFF.

V and J are TRBV13 and TRBJ2-1; 8 positions agree with TRBD2. J lost 1 base, V lost 5 bases, and 4 bases had no gene match. The CDR3 totals 15 residues. Per germline, CDR1 PRHDT and CDR2 FYEKMQ (reference sequence). DNA of the CDR3: TGTGCCAGCAGCCAACTAGCGGTATCCTACAATGAGCAGTTCTTC. Amino acid sequence: CASSQLAVSYNEQFF.

The chain joins TRBV2 to TRBJ2-3; the D gene is possibly TRBD2 (6 bases). In germline, CDR1 is SNHLY, CDR2 FYNNEI. The CDR3 has 14 residues. The V end lost 8 bases, the J end lost 1 base, and 13 bases lay between the germline ends. The CDR3 nucleotides read TGTGCCAGCGGAGGGGAGGACCGCACAGATACGCAGTATTTT. The encoded protein is CASGGEDRTDTQYF.

The chain couples TRBV5-1 to TRBJ2-5; tentative D call: TRBD1 (5 bases). Germline CDR1 SGHRS, CDR2 YFSETQ. Trimming cost V 9 bases and J 1 base, with 10 bases left between them. This CDR3 has 12 amino acids. The CDR3: CATSQGQETQYF. The CDR3 coding sequence is TGCGCCACCTCGCAGGGCCAAGAGACCCAGTACTTC. Complete variable domain (other parts from reference TRBV5-1 and TRBJ2-5): KAGVTQTPRYLIKTRGQQVTLSCSPISGHRSVSWYQQTPGQGLQFLFEYFSETQRNKGNFPGRFSGRQFSNSRSEMNVSTLELGDSALYLCATSQGQETQYFGPGTRLLVL.

The rearrangement joins TRBV6-1 to TRBJ1-5; D gene uncertain. Between the trimmed V and J ends, which lost 4 bases and 2 bases, there was a span of 15 bases. CDR3 length equals 16 residues. Germline values: CDR1 MNHNS, CDR2 SASEGT. CDR3 in DNA: TGTGCCAGCAGTGGCGGAAGGAGGTACGGCAATCAGCCCCAGCATTTT. Protein sequence: CASSGGRRYGNQPQHF.

V gene TRBV11-3 combines with J gene TRBJ1-1; D uncertain. Germline CDR1 is SGHNT and CDR2 is YENEEA. Trimming took off 0 bases at V and 3 bases at J, with 5 bases between the two ends. CDR3 length: 13 amino acids. Written as DNA, the CDR3 is TGTGCCAGCAGCTTAGATCAGGACACTGAAGCTTTCTTT. This encodes CASSLDQDTEAFF.

The V and J genes are TRBV5-4 and TRBJ2-2; 13 bases map to TRBD2. The germline gives CDR1 SGHNT, CDR2 YYREEE (reference sequence). With 3 bases clipped from V and 7 bases from J, the junction kept 6 bases outside the gene matches. CDR3 length: 16 amino acids. CDR3 DNA sequence: TGTGCCAGCAGCTCCGGGACTAGCGGGAACGGCGGGGAGCTGTTTTTT. This codes for CASSSGTSGNGGELFF.

This clone has a single count. This chain connects TRBV19 to TRBJ1-5, with a weak D call TRBD1 (5 bases). The V and J ends lost 3 bases and 6 bases respectively, with 21 bases between them. The CDR3 loop spans 17 amino acids. Germline V lookup: CDR1 LNHDA, CDR2 SQIVND (reference sequence). CDR3 loop: CASSITPGGMGFQPQHF. For the CDR3, the DNA is TGTGCCAGTAGTATTACGCCGGGGGGAATGGGGTTTCAGCCCCAGCATTTT.

This clone was counted only a few times. The chain employs TRBV12-5 and TRBJ2-5; 7 bases map to TRBD1. CDR1 and CDR2 (germline): LGHNT, FRNRAP. CDR3 size: 17 residues. J was trimmed by 1 base and V by 2 bases; bases with no gene match: 10. The CDR3 protein is CASGLPIPGTVQETQYF. The CDR3 DNA follows: TGTGCTAGTGGTTTGCCTATCCCCGGGACAGTCCAAGAGACCCAGTACTTC.

V and J are TRBV4-1 and TRBJ2-5; 13 bases align to TRBD2. J was trimmed by 4 bases and V by 8 bases; bases with no gene match: 4. This CDR3 comprises 14 residues. In germline, CDR1 is MGHRA, CDR2 YSYEKL. In DNA form, the CDR3 reads TGCGCCAGCTCCGGACTAGCGGGAGCAGAGACCCAGTACTTC. Translation: CASSGLAGAETQYF.

This chain connects TRBV18 to TRBJ2-2; D remains unclear. The germline V gene has CDR1 KGHSH and CDR2 LQKENI. V shed 2 bases and J shed 1 base, with 5 bases lying between them. This CDR3 contains 14 residues. The CDR3 spells CASSPVRNTGELFF. The CDR3 region has the DNA TGTGCCAGCTCACCAGTGAGGAACACCGGGGAGCTGTTTTTT.